The next 4 T cell receptor beta chains were all read from a single sample in a study of T cell changes during pregnancy in multiple sclerosis. Libraries were prepared by immunoSEQ multiplex PCR; TCRdb keeps only in-frame clonotypes and omits some of them. The table has 40,000 to 50,000 clones, approximately 90% seen once. Sequencing used CD8+ T cells from peripheral blood mononuclear cells, obtained in the third trimester of pregnancy. Receptor source: a female donor with multiple sclerosis, enrolled in a pregnancy study.

This chain connects TRBV30 to TRBJ2-1; 12 positions match TRBD2. CDR1 GTSNPN and CDR2 SVGIG come from the germline V gene (reference sequence). Unmatched junction bases numbered 7, after V lost 5 bases and J lost 5 bases. This CDR3 contains 15 residues. The CDR3 protein is CAWGLLAGGNNEQFF. The CDR3 DNA sequence: TGTGCCTGGGGCCTCCTAGCGGGGGGGAACAATGAGCAGTTCTTC.

This chain joins TRBV28 and TRBJ2-1; a weak D match, TRBD2 (6 bases). Germline values: CDR1 MDHEN, CDR2 SYDVKM. V was shortened by 6 bases and J by 6 bases, with 15 bases between the two germline ends. This CDR3 spans 14 amino acids. CDR3 sequence reads: CASSYPGVRNEQFF. DNA of the CDR3: TGTGCCAGCAGCTATCCGGGGGTCCGCAATGAGCAGTTCTTC. The full variable domain, rest sourced from reference TRBV28 and TRBJ2-1, is DVKVTQSSRYLVKRTGEKVFLECVQDMDHENMFWYRQDPGLGLRLIYFSYDVKMKEKGDIPEGYSVSREKKERFSLILESASTNQTSMYLCASSYPGVRNEQFFGPGTRLTVL.

V and J are TRBV7-8 and TRBJ2-1; D possibly corresponds to TRBD1 (6 bases). The CDR3 loop spans 15 amino acids. V shed 4 bases and J shed 8 bases, with 18 bases lying between them. Germline values: CDR1 SGHVS, CDR2 FQNEAQ. The CDR3 reads CASSSQGQGQDEQFF. The CDR3, as DNA: TGTGCCAGCAGCTCACAGGGCCAGGGACAAGATGAGCAGTTCTTC.

The chain employs TRBV6-5 and TRBJ2-7; a possible D gene is TRBD2 (6 bases). This CDR3 has 15 residues. CDR1 is MNHEY, CDR2 SVGAGI, per germline. V lost 10 bases, J lost 0 bases, and 19 bases lay in between. The CDR3 bases are TGTGCCACCAAACCCGGGACTGGGGACTCCTACGAGCAGTACTTC. It specifies CATKPGTGDSYEQYF.